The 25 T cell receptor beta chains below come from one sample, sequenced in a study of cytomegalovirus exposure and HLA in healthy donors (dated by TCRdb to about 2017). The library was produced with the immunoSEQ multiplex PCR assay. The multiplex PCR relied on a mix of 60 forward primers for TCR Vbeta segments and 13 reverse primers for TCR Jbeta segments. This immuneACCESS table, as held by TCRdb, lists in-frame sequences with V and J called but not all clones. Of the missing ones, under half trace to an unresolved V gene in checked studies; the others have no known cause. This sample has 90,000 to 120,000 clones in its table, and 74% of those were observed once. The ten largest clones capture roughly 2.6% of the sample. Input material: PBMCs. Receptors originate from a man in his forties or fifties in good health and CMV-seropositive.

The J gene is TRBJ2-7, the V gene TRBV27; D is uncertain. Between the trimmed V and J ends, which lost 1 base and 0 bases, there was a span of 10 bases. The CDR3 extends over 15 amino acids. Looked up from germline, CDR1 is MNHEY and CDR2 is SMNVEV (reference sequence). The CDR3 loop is CASSLYPIPSYEQYF. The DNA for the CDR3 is TGTGCCAGCAGTTTATATCCCATTCCCTCCTACGAGCAGTACTTC.

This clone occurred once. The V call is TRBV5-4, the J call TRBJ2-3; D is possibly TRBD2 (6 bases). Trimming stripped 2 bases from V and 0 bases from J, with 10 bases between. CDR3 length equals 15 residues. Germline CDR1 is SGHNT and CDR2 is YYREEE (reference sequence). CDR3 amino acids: CASSFSSVSTDTQYF. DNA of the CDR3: TGTGCCAGCAGCTTCTCTAGCGTCAGCACAGATACGCAGTATTTT. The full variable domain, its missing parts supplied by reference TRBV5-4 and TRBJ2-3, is ETGVTQSPTHLIKTRGQQVTLRCSSQSGHNTVSWYQQALGQGPQFIFQYYREEENGRGNFPPRFSGLQFPNYSSELNVNALELDDSALYLCASSFSSVSTDTQYFGPGTRLTVL.

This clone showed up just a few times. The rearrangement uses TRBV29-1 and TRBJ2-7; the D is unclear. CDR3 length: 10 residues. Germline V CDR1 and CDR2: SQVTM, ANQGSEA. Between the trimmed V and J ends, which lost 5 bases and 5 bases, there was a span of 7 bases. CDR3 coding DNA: TGCAGCGTTCGGGTAAACGAGCAGTACTTC. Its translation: CSVRVNEQYF.

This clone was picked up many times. CDR3 in amino acids: CASSRDFSGNTIYF. The CDR3 nucleotides read TGTGCCAGCAGCCGGGATTTCTCTGGAAACACCATATATTTT. This chain links TRBV7-9 with TRBJ1-3; D is unclear. Per germline, CDR1 SEHNR and CDR2 FQNEAQ (reference sequence). With 5 bases removed from V and 0 bases from J, the gap between germline ends came to 8 bases. The CDR3 covers 14 residues.

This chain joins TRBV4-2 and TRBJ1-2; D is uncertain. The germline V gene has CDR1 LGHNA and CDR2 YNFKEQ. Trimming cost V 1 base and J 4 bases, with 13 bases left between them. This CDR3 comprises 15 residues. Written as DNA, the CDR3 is TGTGCCAGCAGCCAAGTTGGGCAGCTACTCTATGGCTACACCTTC. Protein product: CASSQVGQLLYGYTF.

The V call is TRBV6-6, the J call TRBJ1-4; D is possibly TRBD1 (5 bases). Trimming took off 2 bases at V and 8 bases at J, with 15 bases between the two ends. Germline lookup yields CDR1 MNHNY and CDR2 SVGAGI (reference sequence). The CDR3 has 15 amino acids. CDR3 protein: CASSYVRGLGEKLFF. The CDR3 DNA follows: TGTGCCAGCAGTTACGTTAGGGGTTTAGGAGAAAAACTGTTTTTT.

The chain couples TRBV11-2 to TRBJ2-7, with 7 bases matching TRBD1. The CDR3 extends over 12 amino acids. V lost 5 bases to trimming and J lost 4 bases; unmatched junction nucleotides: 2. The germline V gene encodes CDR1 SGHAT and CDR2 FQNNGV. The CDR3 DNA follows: TGTGCCAGCAGCCGGACAGGTTACGAGCAGTACTTC. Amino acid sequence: CASSRTGYEQYF.

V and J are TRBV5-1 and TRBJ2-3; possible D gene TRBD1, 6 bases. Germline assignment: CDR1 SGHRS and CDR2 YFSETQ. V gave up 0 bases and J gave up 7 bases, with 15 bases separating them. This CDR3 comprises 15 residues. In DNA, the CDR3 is TGCGCCAGCAGCTTGGGGCCAGGGGCCCTGAATACGCAGTATTTT. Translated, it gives CASSLGPGALNTQYF.

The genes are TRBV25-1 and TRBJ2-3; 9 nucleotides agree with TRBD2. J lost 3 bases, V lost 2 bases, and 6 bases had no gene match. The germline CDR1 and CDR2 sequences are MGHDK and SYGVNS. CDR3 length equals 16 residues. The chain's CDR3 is CASSEGAGGRTDTQYF. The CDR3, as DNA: TGTGCCAGCAGTGAAGGAGCGGGAGGAAGAACAGATACGCAGTATTTT.

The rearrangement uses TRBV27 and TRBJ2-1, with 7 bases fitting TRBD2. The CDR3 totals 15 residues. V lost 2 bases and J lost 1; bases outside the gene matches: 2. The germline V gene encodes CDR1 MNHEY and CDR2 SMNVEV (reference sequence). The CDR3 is CASSLGEGSYNEQFF. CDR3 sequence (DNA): TGTGCCAGCAGTTTAGGGGAGGGATCCTACAATGAGCAGTTCTTC.

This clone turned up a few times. In nucleotides, the CDR3 is TGTGCCAGCAGCTTAAAAGGTGGGGAGGGCATTCAGTACTTC. Its translation is CASSLKGGEGIQYF. This chain uses TRBV7-8 with TRBJ2-4; 7 bases agree with TRBD2. The CDR3 totals 14 residues. Losses at the gene ends were 2 bases for V and 9 bases for J; bases not matched to a gene: 7. The germline V gene has CDR1 SGHVS and CDR2 FQNEAQ.

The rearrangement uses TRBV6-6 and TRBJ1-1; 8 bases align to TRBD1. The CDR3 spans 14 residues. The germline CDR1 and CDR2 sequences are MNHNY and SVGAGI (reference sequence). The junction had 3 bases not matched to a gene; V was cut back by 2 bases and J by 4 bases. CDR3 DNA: TGTGCCAGCAGTTACGGTACAGGGGGCACTGAAGCTTTCTTT. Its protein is CASSYGTGGTEAFF.

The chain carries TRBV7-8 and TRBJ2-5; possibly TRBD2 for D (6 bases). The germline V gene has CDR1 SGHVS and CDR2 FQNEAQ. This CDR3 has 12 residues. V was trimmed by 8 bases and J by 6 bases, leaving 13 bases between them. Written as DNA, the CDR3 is TGTGCCAGCGGGGGACTTCAGAAGACCCAGTACTTC. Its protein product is CASGGLQKTQYF.

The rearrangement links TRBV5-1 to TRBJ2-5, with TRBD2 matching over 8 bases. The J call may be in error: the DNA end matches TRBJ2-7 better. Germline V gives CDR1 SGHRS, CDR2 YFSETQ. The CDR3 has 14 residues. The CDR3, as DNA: TGCGCCAGCAGTCGTACTAGCGGCTCCTACGAGCAGTACTTC. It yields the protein CASSRTSGSYEQYF.

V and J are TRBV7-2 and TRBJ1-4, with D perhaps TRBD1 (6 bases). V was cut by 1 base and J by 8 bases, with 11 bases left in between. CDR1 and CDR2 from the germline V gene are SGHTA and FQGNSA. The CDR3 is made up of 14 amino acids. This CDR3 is CASSLVQGREKLFF. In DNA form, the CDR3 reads TGTGCCAGCAGCTTAGTACAGGGCCGGGAAAAACTGTTTTTT.

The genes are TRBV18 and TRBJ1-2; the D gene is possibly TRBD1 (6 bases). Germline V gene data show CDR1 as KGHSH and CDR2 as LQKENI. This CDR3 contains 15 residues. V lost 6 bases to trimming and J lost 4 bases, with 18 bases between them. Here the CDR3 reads CASSPETDSPYGYTF. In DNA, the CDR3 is TGTGCCAGCTCTCCAGAAACGGACAGTCCCTATGGCTACACCTTC. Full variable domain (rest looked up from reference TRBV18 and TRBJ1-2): NAGVMQNPRHLVRRRGQEARLRCSPMKGHSHVYWYRQLPEEGLKFMVYLQKENIIDESGMPKERFSAEFPKEGPSILRIQQVVRGDSAAYFCASSPETDSPYGYTFGSGTRLTVV.

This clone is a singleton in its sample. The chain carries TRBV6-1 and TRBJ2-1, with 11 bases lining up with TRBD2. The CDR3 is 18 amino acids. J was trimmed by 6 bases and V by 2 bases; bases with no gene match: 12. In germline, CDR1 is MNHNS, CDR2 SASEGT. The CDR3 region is CASSERSTSGANRNEQFF. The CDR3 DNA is TGTGCCAGCAGTGAACGATCGACTAGCGGGGCGAATCGCAATGAGCAGTTCTTC.

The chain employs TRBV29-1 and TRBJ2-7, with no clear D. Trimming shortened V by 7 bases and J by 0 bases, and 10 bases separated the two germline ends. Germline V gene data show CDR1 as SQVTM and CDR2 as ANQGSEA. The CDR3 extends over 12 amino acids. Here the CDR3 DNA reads TGCAGCGGGGCCATAAGCTCCTACGAGCAGTACTTC. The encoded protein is CSGAISSYEQYF.

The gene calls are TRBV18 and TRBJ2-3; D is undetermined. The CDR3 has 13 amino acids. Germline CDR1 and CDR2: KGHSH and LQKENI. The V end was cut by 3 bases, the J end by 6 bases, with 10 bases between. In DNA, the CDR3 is TGTGCCAGCTCACCGGTCCCCGGGGATACGCAGTATTTT. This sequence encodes CASSPVPGDTQYF.

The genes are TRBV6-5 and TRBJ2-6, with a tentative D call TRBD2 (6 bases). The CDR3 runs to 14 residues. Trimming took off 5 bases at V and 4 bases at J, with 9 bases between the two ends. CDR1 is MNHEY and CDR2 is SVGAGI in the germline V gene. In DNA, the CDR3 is TGTGCCAGCAGTGGGACTGGGGGGGCCAACGTCCTGACTTTC. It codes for CASSGTGGANVLTF.

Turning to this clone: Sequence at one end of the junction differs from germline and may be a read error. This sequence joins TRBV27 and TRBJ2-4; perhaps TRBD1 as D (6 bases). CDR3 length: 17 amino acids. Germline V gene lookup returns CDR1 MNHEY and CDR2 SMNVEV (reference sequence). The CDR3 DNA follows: TGTGCCAGCAGCCGTTTTTCCCGGACAGACGCCAAAAACAGTCAGTACTTC. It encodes CASSRFSRTDAKNSQYF.

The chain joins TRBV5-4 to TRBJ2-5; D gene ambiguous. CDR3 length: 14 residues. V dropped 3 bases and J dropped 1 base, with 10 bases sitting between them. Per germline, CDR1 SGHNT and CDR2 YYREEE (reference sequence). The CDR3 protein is CASSSHTIQETQYF. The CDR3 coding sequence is TGTGCCAGCAGCTCCCACACTATCCAAGAGACCCAGTACTTC.

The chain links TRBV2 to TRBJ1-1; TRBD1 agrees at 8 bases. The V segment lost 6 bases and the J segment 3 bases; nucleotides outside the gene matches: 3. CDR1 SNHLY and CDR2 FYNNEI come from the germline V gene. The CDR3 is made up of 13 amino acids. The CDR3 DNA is TGTGCCAGCAGAGGACAGGGTGACACTGAAGCTTTCTTT. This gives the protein CASRGQGDTEAFF.

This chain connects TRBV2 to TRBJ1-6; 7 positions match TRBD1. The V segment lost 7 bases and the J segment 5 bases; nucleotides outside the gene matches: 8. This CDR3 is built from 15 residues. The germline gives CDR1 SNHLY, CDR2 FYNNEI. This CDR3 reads CASTKGAVNNSPLHF. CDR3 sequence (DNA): TGTGCCAGCACGAAGGGGGCAGTTAATAATTCACCCCTCCACTTT.

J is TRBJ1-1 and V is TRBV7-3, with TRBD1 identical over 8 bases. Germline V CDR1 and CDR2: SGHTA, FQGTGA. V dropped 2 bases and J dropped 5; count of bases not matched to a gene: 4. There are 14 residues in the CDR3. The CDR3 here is CASSLQGAGTEAFF. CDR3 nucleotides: TGTGCCAGCAGCTTACAGGGGGCTGGGACTGAAGCTTTCTTT.